This TCR gamma chain was recorded in a study of gamma delta lymphoproliferative disorders and STAT genes (dated by TCRdb to 2016 to 2019). Background on the whole study: Among the 9 sequenced Tgammadelta LGLL patients, 4 had symptomatic disease and 5 had an indolent course. The LymphoTrack Dx TCRG Assay was used to build gamma-chain libraries from a minimum of 50 ng of genomic DNA. Because no corresponding Invivoscribe delta assay was available, delta-chain libraries were prepared according to the standard operating procedure of the EuroClonality-NGS working group. The TCR-sequenced pilot group comprised several Tgammadelta large granular lymphocyte leukemia patients and a couple of hepatosplenic T-cell lymphoma patients. Within a larger immunophenotypic and STAT-mutation study, TCR gamma and delta CDR3 repertoires were profiled by deep sequencing in Tgammadelta lymphoproliferative disease patients and healthy controls. A couple of gamma-chain samples and all delta-chain samples were sequenced twice to confirm results.

Genomic DNA from peripheral blood mononuclear cells isolated from patients and controls was used for TCR sequencing. A median age of roughly 60 years was recorded for the sequenced patients, of whom a few were male and about 6 were female. Patients were recruited at a single hematology unit in Padova, Italy, and were reclassified as T-LGLL or HSTCL according to 2017 WHO criteria. All patient samples were collected while patients were off therapy or before therapy. The CDR3, cysteine through phenylalanine, is 13 amino acids long. Only the CDR3 DNA stays, 39 bases, in frame from base 1. Sequences EGSNGY (CDR1) and YDSYNSKV (CDR2) are obtained from the germline V gene. Trimming leaves V shorter by 3 bases and J shorter by 0 bases, with the junction holding 2 bases beyond the gene matches. General findings and caveats noted by the study authors: Leukemic cells were skewed toward terminal effectors, whereas control T cells likely spanned varied maturation stages, a difference potentially limiting comparisons between patients and controls. The authors noted that NGS specificity may be reduced at low frequencies, so the public or private nature of leukemic clones needs confirmation. Almost every major gamma and delta clonotype found in patients was public, meaning shared with at least one healthy donor, with just a couple of gamma clonotypes being private to disease. When whole repertoires were clustered, gamma repertoires from patients formed a group apart from those of healthy controls, but delta repertoires showed no separation between the groups. Major clones in indolent patients were dominated by Vgamma9-JgammaP and Vdelta2-Ddelta3-Jdelta1 rearrangements, whereas symptomatic patients lacked these rearrangements and used less common gene combinations.

Both library preparation methods relied on multiplex PCR with primers aimed at conserved V and J regions of the TCR genes. The amplicons were purified, pooled and then sequenced on an Illumina MiSeq platform. The original methods were these. MiXCR performed V(D)J alignment, clonotype assembly and translation, and VDJtools was used for functionality assessment and CDR3 repertoire analyses. The IMGT definition of CDR3 was applied, and only productive sequences using functional genes were analyzed, with ORF genes and pseudogenes left out. A custom Python script was used to search all patients and controls for identical amino acid CDR3s of major clonotypes (frequency >=5%). Clonotype frequencies in patients versus controls were compared with a one-sided non-parametric Wilcoxon test. TCRdb reprocessed the public reads with the caller CATT; rows with the same DNA were merged afterwards. TCRdb's processing, not the study's, gives the V and J calls here. This sample comprises under 2,500 gamma-chain clones, roughly a fifth of them detected only once. The ten largest clones capture over 50% of the sample.

Based on its abundance in the sample, this clone is medium-sized (0.01 to 0.1%). There is no known antigen for this receptor. Within one base of it there is no much larger clone, and no base qualities were kept. Rearrangement joined TRGV2 to TRGJ1 or TRGJ2. TCRdb is silent on the J gene; assignment here came from matching the DNA to germline. The sequenced material came from blood. The clonotype was recovered from a human donor with gamma-delta T-cell large granular lymphocyte leukemia. The CDR3 is CATWDRNYYKKLF. The sequence in DNA is TGTGCCACCTGGGACCGGAATTATTATAAGAAACTCTTT.